This passage covers 29 T cell receptor beta chains from one sample sequenced in a study of molecular identifiers for immune sequencing clone quantification. In TCRdb, the PCR reads were re-called with MiXCR into one record per CDR3 protein. The table includes about 630,000 distinct CDR3 sequences, 25% detected once. The sample comprised naive CD8+ T cells from blood, with Jurkat cell RNA spiked in. Subset in this sample: FACS-sorted CD8+CD4-CCR7+CD45RA+ naive T cells. These receptors came from a human donor in good health. Some libraries in this study had Jurkat cell RNA spiked in.

This clonotype was observed a handful of times. The V gene is TRBV12-3 or TRBV12-4, the J gene TRBJ1-2; TRBD1 agrees at 12 bases. This CDR3 has 17 residues. V trimming: 6 bases; J trimming: 8 bases; junction bases outside the gene matches: 16. The CDR3 DNA reads TGTGCCAGCAGGGTGGGACAGGGGGCACCCAAGGAGGGGGGCTACACCTTC. Amino acids: CASRVGQGAPKEGGYTF.

The table lists this clonotype with many counts. The chain uses TRBV5-1 and TRBJ2-1; D not certain. Germline V gene data show CDR1 as SGHRS and CDR2 as YFSETQ. The V and J ends lost 5 bases and 4 bases respectively, with 7 bases between them. The CDR3 is made up of 12 amino acids. CDR3 loop: CASSTGYNEQFF. As DNA, the CDR3 is TGCGCCAGCAGTACCGGATACAATGAGCAGTTCTTC.

This clonotype has just a few counts. V gene TRBV7-3 combines with J gene TRBJ1-2, with D perhaps matching TRBD1 (5 bases). Germline V gene sequence: CDR1 SGHTA, CDR2 FQGTGA. Trimming stripped 3 bases from V and 2 bases from J, with 19 bases between. This CDR3 contains 17 residues. The CDR3 loop is CASSFRIPRDSNYGYTF. As DNA, the CDR3 is TGTGCCAGCAGCTTTCGGATCCCCAGGGATTCGAACTATGGCTACACCTTC.

This clonotype turned up a few times. V and J are TRBV13 and TRBJ2-7, with 9 bases lining up with TRBD2. Germline trimming cut 6 bases from V and 3 bases from J; bases unmatched to any gene: 6. The CDR3 runs 14 residues. Germline lookup yields CDR1 PRHDT and CDR2 FYEKMQ (reference sequence). CDR3 sequence: CASRSGLADYEQYF. Written as DNA, the CDR3 is TGTGCCAGCAGGTCGGGACTAGCTGACTACGAGCAGTACTTC.

The CDR3: CASSFTHFPYNEQFF. DNA of the CDR3: TGTGCCAGCAGCTTCACCCACTTTCCTTACAATGAGCAGTTCTTC. This chain links TRBV5-4 with TRBJ2-1; D ambiguous. Germline CDR1 SGHNT, CDR2 YYREEE (reference sequence). V lost 2 bases and J 4 bases, leaving 13 bases between the germline ends. The CDR3 is made up of 15 amino acids.

The chain links TRBV4-1 to TRBJ1-4; perhaps TRBD1 as D (6 bases). Deletions cut 4 bases from V and 0 bases from J, with 18 bases between. Germline lookup yields CDR1 MGHRA and CDR2 YSYEKL. The CDR3 is made up of 18 amino acids. The CDR3 loop reads CASSLTPGHLATNEKLFF. In DNA form, the CDR3 reads TGCGCCAGCAGCCTAACGCCGGGACACCTCGCAACTAATGAAAAACTGTTTTTT.

V usage is TRBV24-1 and J usage is TRBJ2-1, with D uncertain. The V and J ends lost 2 bases and 13 bases respectively, with 14 bases between them. Germline V gene lookup returns CDR1 KGHDR and CDR2 SFDVKD. CDR3 length equals 13 residues. CDR3 amino acids: CATSDSAGPGQFF. For the CDR3, the DNA is TGTGCCACCAGTGATTCCGCTGGCCCCGGCCAGTTCTTC.

In this sample, this clonotype turned up many times. Its ends do not fully match the called genes, so a read error is possible. The chain links TRBV4-3 to TRBJ2-7; D is perhaps TRBD1 (6 bases). Germline V gene sequence: CDR1 LGHNA, CDR2 YSLEER. The CDR3 is made up of 14 amino acids. CDR3 sequence (DNA): TGTGCCAGCAGTCAGGGGTCGAGCTCCTACGAGCAGTACTTC. Amino acid sequence: CASSQGSSSYEQYF.

There are many counts of this clonotype. J is TRBJ2-3 and V is TRBV27; TRBD2 matches 11 bases. Germline V lookup: CDR1 MNHEY, CDR2 SMNVEV (reference sequence). J lost 2 bases, V lost 6 bases, and 7 bases had no gene match. This CDR3 has 16 amino acids. The CDR3 DNA follows: TGTGCCAGCAGGCGACCTAGCGGGGGGATCACAGATACGCAGTATTTT. It codes for CASRRPSGGITDTQYF.

This chain uses TRBV7-9 with TRBJ2-5, with D tentatively TRBD2 (5 bases). V was clipped by 4 bases and J by 2 bases, with 14 bases between them. The CDR3 loop spans 15 amino acids. Per germline, CDR1 SEHNR and CDR2 FQNEAQ (reference sequence). CDR3: CASSSWRAAQETQYF. The DNA of the CDR3 is TGTGCCAGCAGCTCTTGGCGGGCGGCTCAAGAGACCCAGTACTTC.

This clonotype occurred a few times. This chain uses TRBV27 with TRBJ2-7, with 9 bases aligning to TRBD2. The CDR3 covers 16 residues. The germline V gene encodes CDR1 MNHEY and CDR2 SMNVEV (reference sequence). V shed 0 bases, J shed 0 bases, and the junction held 3 bases outside the gene matches. The CDR3 region is CASSLSSGRSSYEQYF. The CDR3 DNA sequence: TGTGCCAGCAGTTTATCGAGCGGGAGGAGCTCCTACGAGCAGTACTTC.

Worth noting for this clonotype: A much larger clone lies one base from this, so it may be a read error. This chain links TRBV7-6 with TRBJ1-4, with TRBD1 matching over 7 bases. The length of the CDR3 is 15 residues. From germline, CDR1 is SGHVS and CDR2 FNYEAQ. CDR3 loop: CAGSLEGQDNEKLFF. CDR3 nucleotides: TGTGCCGGCAGCTTAGAAGGACAGGACAATGAAAAACTGTTTTTT.

The sample holds many counts of this clonotype. The V call is TRBV5-6, the J call TRBJ2-4; TRBD2 agrees at 7 bases. The CDR3 covers 13 residues. The V gene end was trimmed by 5 bases and the J gene end by 4 bases; junction bases not matched to a gene: 3. From germline, CDR1 is SGHDT and CDR2 YYEEEE. The CDR3 coding sequence is TGTGCCAGCAGAGGGACTATGAAAAACATTCAGTACTTC. Its protein is CASRGTMKNIQYF.

In its sample, this clonotype was seen many times. The gene calls are TRBV4-2 and TRBJ1-5; D is uncertain. The germline V gene has CDR1 LGHNA and CDR2 YNFKEQ. The CDR3 has 14 residues. V was pared by 1 base and J by 2 bases, with 6 bases between. The CDR3 region has the DNA TGTGCCAGCAGCCAAGTTGAGGGCAATCAGCCCCAGCATTTT. Protein sequence: CASSQVEGNQPQHF.

The chain combines TRBV2 with TRBJ2-7, with D possibly matching TRBD2 (5 bases). The CDR3 length is 12 residues. Germline values: CDR1 SNHLY, CDR2 FYNNEI. The germline V and J ends were trimmed by 6 bases and 6 bases, with 12 bases remaining between them. The CDR3 DNA is TGTGCCAGCAGAGGAGGACGGCGCGAGCAGTACTTC. Translation gives CASRGGRREQYF.

This clonotype was detected ten times or more. The V and J genes are TRBV6-2 or TRBV6-3 and TRBJ2-7; 7 nucleotides agree with TRBD1. Germline CDR1 and CDR2: MNHEY and SVGEGT. V shed 2 bases, J shed 6 bases, and the junction held 1 base outside the gene matches. The CDR3 loop spans 12 amino acids. CDR3 in amino acids: CASSYDRAEQYF. The CDR3 DNA reads as TGTGCCAGCAGTTACGACAGGGCCGAGCAGTACTTC.

V usage is TRBV15 and J usage is TRBJ2-1, with TRBD2 matching 10 bases. This CDR3 is 15 amino acids long. V gave up 1 base and J gave up 9 bases; unmatched junction bases: 6. Germline assignment: CDR1 LNHNV and CDR2 YYDKDF (reference sequence). The CDR3 DNA reads as TGTGCCACCAGCAGAGGCACCGGACTAGCGGCTGAGCAGTTCTTC. It yields the protein CATSRGTGLAAEQFF.

At least ten counts were recorded for this clonotype. CDR3 coding DNA: TGTGCCAGCAGCTTGGATGTTACTACCTCAAGCATTCAGTACTTC. Translation gives CASSLDVTTSSIQYF. The V and J genes are TRBV5-5 and TRBJ2-4; D unclear. The V end was cut by 0 bases, the J end by 9 bases, with 16 bases between. The CDR3 has 15 amino acids. Per germline, CDR1 SGHKS and CDR2 YYEKEE (reference sequence).

A few counts support this clonotype. This chain connects TRBV6-5 to TRBJ2-1; TRBD2 aligns across 9 bases. This CDR3 spans 14 amino acids. The V segment lost 4 bases and the J segment 7 bases; nucleotides outside the gene matches: 5. Germline CDR1 reads MNHEY; CDR2 reads SVGAGI. CDR3 amino acids: CASSSGGGANEQFF. CDR3 in DNA: TGTGCCAGCAGTTCTGGCGGGGGGGCGAATGAGCAGTTCTTC.

Note on this clonotype: One end of the junction does not line up with germline, which may come from a read error. The gene calls are TRBV19 and TRBJ2-3; the D is unclear. The germline gives CDR1 LNHDA, CDR2 SQIVND (reference sequence). The CDR3 has 14 amino acids. The CDR3 loop reads CAGSPGDSWYTQYF. The CDR3 DNA follows: TGTGCCGGTAGCCCTGGCGATAGCTGGTATACGCAGTATTTT.

The chain links TRBV9 to TRBJ2-7; 8 bases map to TRBD1. The trim removed 0 bases at V and 0 bases at J, leaving 2 bases unmatched. CDR3 length equals 15 residues. Germline assignment: CDR1 SGDLS and CDR2 YYNGEE. In DNA, the CDR3 is TGTGCCAGCAGCGTAGGGACAGGGTCCTCCTACGAGCAGTACTTC. It specifies CASSVGTGSSYEQYF.

This rearrangement joins TRBV12-3 or TRBV12-4 to TRBJ2-2, with no clear D. The CDR3 has 14 amino acids. The ends were cut back, 7 bases at V and 6 bases at J, with 15 bases in the middle. As DNA, the CDR3 is TGTGCCAGCACCCTTCTGGTCGGTGCCGGGGAGCTGTTTTTT. Its protein product is CASTLLVGAGELFF.

This clonotype was seen more than once but under ten times. The CDR3 DNA reads as TGTGCCAGCAGTTGGACCTTGACAGGGCCCGACTATGGCTACACCTTC. The encoded protein is CASSWTLTGPDYGYTF. This chain links TRBV6-6 with TRBJ1-2; TRBD1 aligns across 7 bases. Germline V gene data show CDR1 as MNHNY and CDR2 as SVGAGI (reference sequence). With 4 bases clipped from V and 3 bases from J, the junction kept 11 bases outside the gene matches. CDR3 size: 16 residues.

A note on this clonotype: A read error may explain this, as a much larger clone is one base away. The chain employs TRBV24-1 and TRBJ2-1; D is undetermined. V shed 0 bases and J shed 5 bases, with 4 bases lying between them. From germline, CDR1 is KGHDR and CDR2 SFDVKD. The CDR3 covers 13 residues. CDR3 sequence reads: CATSDLQDNEQFF. DNA of the CDR3: TGTGCCACCAGTGATTTGCAAGACAATGAGCAGTTCTTC.

On this clonotype: This sequence may be a read error, since a much larger clone differs from it by one base. The chain uses TRBV12-3 or TRBV12-4 and TRBJ2-3, with TRBD2 as a possible D gene (6 bases). This CDR3 has 16 amino acids. As DNA, the CDR3 is TGTGCCAGCAGTTTGTTTCGAAGCGGGCTAACAGATGCGCAGTATTTT. Residues: CASSLFRSGLTDAQYF.

The chain has TRBV4-3 and TRBJ2-7; 7 bases align to TRBD2. The CDR3 is made up of 18 amino acids. CDR1 is LGHNA and CDR2 is YSLEER in the germline V gene. With 0 bases clipped from V and 7 bases from J, the junction kept 18 bases outside the gene matches. The CDR3 loop is CASSQDIGAAGTPGEQYF. The CDR3 DNA sequence: TGCGCCAGCAGCCAAGATATTGGAGCAGCGGGAACTCCTGGGGAGCAGTACTTC.

This clonotype was counted between two and nine times. This sequence joins TRBV11-2 and TRBJ1-5; tentatively, D is TRBD1 (6 bases). Germline-derived CDR1 and CDR2 are SGHAT and FQNNGV. With 0 bases removed from V and 4 bases from J, the gap between germline ends came to 13 bases. The CDR3 consists of 16 residues. CDR3 protein: CASSLEAGVGNQPQHF. CDR3 in DNA: TGTGCCAGCAGCTTAGAGGCAGGGGTAGGTAATCAGCCCCAGCATTTT.

About this clonotype itself: A single base separates this from a much larger clone, so it may be a read error. A read error is likely, as this CDR3 ends without the conserved phenylalanine or tryptophan. This sequence joins TRBV6-2 or TRBV6-3 and TRBJ1-1; D not certain. In germline, CDR1 is MNHEY, CDR2 SVGEGT. The CDR3 loop spans 12 amino acids. V lost 2 bases and J 7 bases, leaving 8 bases between the germline ends. The CDR3 region has the DNA TGTGCCAGCAGTTACCCCCCACGTGAAGCTTTCTCT. Amino acid sequence: CASSYPPREAFS.

The chain links TRBV19 to TRBJ2-7, with 7 nucleotides matching TRBD2. CDR3 length: 14 residues. V lost 6 bases and J lost 2; bases outside the gene matches: 7. Germline CDR1 LNHDA, CDR2 SQIVND (reference sequence). The CDR3 loop reads CASSPAAGTYEQYF. The CDR3 nucleotides are TGTGCCAGTAGCCCCGCAGCGGGAACCTACGAGCAGTACTTC.